The 14 T cell receptor beta chains reported below all come from one sample, sequenced in a study of T cell repertoires in cytomegalovirus infection. Via MiXCR, TCRdb re-called the reads, giving one row per CDR3 protein. There are 200,000 to 250,000 distinct CDR3 sequences in the sample; around 35% occur only once, and 55% to 60% lies in the top ten. These receptors have no identified antigens. Sequenced here: CD8+ T cells from cultured PBMCs, sampled from culture after CMV antigen stimulation. These TCRs come from a human donor in good health (CMV status not recorded). Some clones in this sample may be carry-over from other donors' samples.

This clonotype came up once. This chain uses TRBV9 with TRBJ1-1; D is uncertain. The CDR3 loop spans 14 amino acids. V dropped 0 bases and J dropped 1 base, with 7 bases sitting between them. Germline V gene data show CDR1 as SGDLS and CDR2 as YYNGEE. In DNA, the CDR3 is TGTGCCAGCAGCGTAGCAGGTAGGAACACTGAAGCTTTCTTT. Protein: CASSVAGRNTEAFF.

This clonotype was observed a single time. This rearrangement joins TRBV12-5 to TRBJ1-1; TRBD1 agrees at 7 bases. Germline lookup yields CDR1 LGHNT and CDR2 FRNRAP. The CDR3 extends over 15 amino acids. The V gene end was trimmed by 7 bases and the J gene end by 6 bases; junction bases not matched to a gene: 14. CDR3 in amino acids: CASARGVQGKPEAFF. The CDR3 DNA reads TGTGCTAGTGCCAGGGGGGTACAGGGTAAACCTGAAGCTTTCTTT.

The chain couples TRBV7-2 to TRBJ2-3; no firm D call. Germline V gives CDR1 SGHTA, CDR2 FQGNSA. The CDR3 runs 16 residues. V was shortened by 0 bases and J by 3 bases, with 13 bases between the two germline ends. CDR3 loop: CASSLAPGRRTDTQYF. In nucleotides, the CDR3 is TGTGCCAGCAGCTTAGCCCCAGGACGAAGGACAGATACGCAGTATTTT.

The J gene is TRBJ1-5, the V gene TRBV9; maybe TRBD1 (6 bases). The CDR3 length is 16 residues. V gave up 3 bases and J gave up 2 bases, with 15 bases separating them. In germline, CDR1 is SGDLS, CDR2 YYNGEE. The CDR3 DNA sequence: TGTGCCAGCAGCGAACGGGAGGGGGGAGGCAATCAGCCCCAGCATTTT. Translation: CASSEREGGGNQPQHF.

This clonotype was observed a handful of times. The chain recombines TRBV7-2 with TRBJ2-1; D not resolved. V gave up 4 bases and J gave up 10 bases, with 8 bases separating them. CDR1 and CDR2 from the germline V gene are SGHTA and FQGNSA. The CDR3 is 11 residues long. The CDR3 is CASSSLVEQFF. DNA of the CDR3: TGTGCCAGCAGCTCCTTGGTGGAGCAGTTCTTC. The full variable domain, its missing parts supplied by reference TRBV7-2 and TRBJ2-1, is GAGVSQSPSNKVTEKGKDVELRCDPISGHTALYWYRQSLGQGLEFLIYFQGNSAPDKSGLPSDRFSAERTGGSVSTLTIQRTQQEDSAVYLCASSSLVEQFFGPGTRLTVL.

The V and J genes are TRBV20-1 and TRBJ2-1, with D unresolved. The germline CDR1 and CDR2 sequences are DFQATT and SNEGSKA (reference sequence). Deletions cut 6 bases from V and 4 bases from J, with 19 bases between. This CDR3 contains 15 residues. The CDR3: CSARPFYTEYNEQFF. For the CDR3, the DNA is TGCAGTGCGCGTCCTTTTTATACGGAGTACAATGAGCAGTTCTTC.

The rearrangement uses TRBV7-3 and TRBJ2-7; the D is unclear. Germline V gene lookup returns CDR1 SGHTA and CDR2 FQGTGA. V lost 3 bases to trimming and J lost 7 bases, with 7 bases between them. CDR3 length: 11 amino acids. CDR3: CASSFGNEQYF. CDR3 bases: TGTGCCAGCAGCTTCGGTAATGAGCAGTACTTC.

In this sample, this clonotype turned up a few times. The genes are TRBV27 and TRBJ1-5; TRBD1 is a possible D gene (6 bases). The CDR3 extends over 17 amino acids. Trimming left V 5 bases short and J 2 bases short, with 19 bases between. Germline lookup yields CDR1 MNHEY and CDR2 SMNVEV (reference sequence). The CDR3 DNA reads TGTGCCAGCAGTCCCTCCGACAGGACGATAGGCAATCAGCCCCAGCATTTT. The encoded protein is CASSPSDRTIGNQPQHF.

The chain is built from TRBV20-1 and TRBJ2-5; 9 bases map to TRBD2. V trimming: 0 bases; J trimming: 4 bases; junction bases outside the gene matches: 9. From germline, CDR1 is DFQATT and CDR2 SNEGSKA (reference sequence). The length of the CDR3 is 16 residues. CDR3: CSARELAGRVLETQYF. CDR3 nucleotide sequence: TGCAGTGCTAGAGAACTAGCGGGCCGGGTTTTAGAGACCCAGTACTTC.

CDR3: CASSYSSANYGYTF. CDR3 bases: TGTGCCAGCAGTTACTCGTCAGCTAACTATGGCTACACCTTC. V is TRBV6-6 and J is TRBJ1-2; no firm D call. The CDR3 length is 14 residues. The germline V gene has CDR1 MNHNY and CDR2 SVGAGI (reference sequence). Trimming took 0 bases from V and 0 from J, leaving 5 bases between them.

This clonotype was recorded a few times. V gene TRBV7-9 combines with J gene TRBJ2-1; 8 nucleotides agree with TRBD2. The germline gives CDR1 SEHNR, CDR2 FQNEAQ (reference sequence). This CDR3 is built from 14 residues. Losses at the gene ends were 2 bases for V and 15 bases for J; bases not matched to a gene: 12. For the CDR3, the DNA is TGTGCCAGCAGCTTACCCCCCCCGGGACTAGATCCGTTCTTC. Its translation: CASSLPPPGLDPFF.

The chain has TRBV19 and TRBJ2-1, with D perhaps matching TRBD2 (5 bases). This CDR3 has 15 residues. Deletions cut 9 bases from V and 5 bases from J, with 20 bases between. The V gene's germline CDR1 is LNHDA and CDR2 SQIVND (reference sequence). CDR3 nucleotides: TGTGCCAGCCGTCCTTATACGGGGTGGGACAATGAGCAGTTCTTC. Amino acids: CASRPYTGWDNEQFF. The whole variable domain, remainder taken from reference TRBV19 and TRBJ2-1, is DGGITQSPKYLFRKEGQNVTLSCEQNLNHDAMYWYRQDPGQGLRLIYYSQIVNDFQKGDIAEGYSVSREKKESFPLTVTSAQKNPTAFYLCASRPYTGWDNEQFFGPGTRLTVL.

The chain employs TRBV6-1 and TRBJ2-6; no reliable D call. Germline V gene sequence: CDR1 MNHNS, CDR2 SASEGT. V lost 2 bases and J 4 bases, leaving 9 bases between the germline ends. This CDR3 spans 15 amino acids. CDR3 nucleotide sequence: TGTGCCAGCAGTGAAAGGCAGGCAGGGGCCAACGTCCTGACTTTC. Residues: CASSERQAGANVLTF.

This clonotype appeared a single time. V is TRBV27 and J is TRBJ2-1, with 14 bases aligning to TRBD2. The germline V gene has CDR1 MNHEY and CDR2 SMNVEV (reference sequence). The CDR3 totals 17 residues. Losses at the gene ends were 5 bases for V and 7 bases for J; bases not matched to a gene: 10. Here the CDR3 DNA reads TGTGCCAGCAGTAGTACCGGGACTAGCGGGAGAAAGAATGAGCAGTTCTTC. Translated, it gives CASSSTGTSGRKNEQFF.